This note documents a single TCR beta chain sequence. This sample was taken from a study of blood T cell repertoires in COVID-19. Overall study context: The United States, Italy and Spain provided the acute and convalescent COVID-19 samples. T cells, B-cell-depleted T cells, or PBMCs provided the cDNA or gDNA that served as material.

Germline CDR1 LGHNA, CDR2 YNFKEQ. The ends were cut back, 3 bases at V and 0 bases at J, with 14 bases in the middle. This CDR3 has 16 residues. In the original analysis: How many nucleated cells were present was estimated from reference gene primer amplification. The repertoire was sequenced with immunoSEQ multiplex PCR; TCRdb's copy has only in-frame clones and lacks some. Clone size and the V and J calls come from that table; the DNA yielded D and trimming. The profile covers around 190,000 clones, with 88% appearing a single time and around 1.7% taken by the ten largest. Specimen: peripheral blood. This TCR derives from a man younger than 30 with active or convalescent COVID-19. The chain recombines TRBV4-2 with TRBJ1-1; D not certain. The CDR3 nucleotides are TGTGCCAGCAGCCAGCCCTCGGGAATTATGAACACTGAAGCTTTCTTT. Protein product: CASSQPSGIMNTEAFF.